The source of this TCR beta chain is a study of identifying expanded T cells in peripheral blood. The junction had 4 bases not matched to a gene; V was cut back by 9 bases and J by 0 bases. The CDR3 covers 14 residues. A remark on this clone: The antigen is unknown.

The table came from immunoSEQ multiplex PCR; TCRdb's copy has only in-frame clones and leaves some out. In the table there are some 93,000 clones, 88% of which are singletons. During the collection period, no donor immune events like infections were recorded. Points from the study as a whole: Across healthy donors, higher total template counts meant significantly greater roughly 2-week count variance. About 1.2 clones differed between technical replicates, versus about 15 and 19 over time.

Sequencing was carried out using blood. The rearrangement uses TRBV23-1 and TRBJ2-2, with 7 bases matching TRBD1. TRBV23-1 is filed as an ORF, its function uncertain. The clonotype comes from a person aged 18 to 75 in good health. The CDR3 loop reads CASRQGTNTGELFF. CDR3 in DNA: TGCGCCAGTAGACAGGGTACGAACACCGGGGAGCTGTTTTTT.